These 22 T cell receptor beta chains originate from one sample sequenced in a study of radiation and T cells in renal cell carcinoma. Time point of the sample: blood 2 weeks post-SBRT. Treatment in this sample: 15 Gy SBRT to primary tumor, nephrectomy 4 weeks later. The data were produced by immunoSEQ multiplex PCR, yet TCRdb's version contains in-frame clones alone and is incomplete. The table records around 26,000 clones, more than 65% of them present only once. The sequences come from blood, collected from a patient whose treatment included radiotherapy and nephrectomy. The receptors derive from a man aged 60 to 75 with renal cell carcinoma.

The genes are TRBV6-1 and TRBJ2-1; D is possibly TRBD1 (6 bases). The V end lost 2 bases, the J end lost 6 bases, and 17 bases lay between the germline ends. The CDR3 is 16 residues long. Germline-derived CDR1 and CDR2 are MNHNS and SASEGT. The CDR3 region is CASSERRPQGPNEQFF. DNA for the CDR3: TGTGCCAGCAGTGAACGGCGCCCCCAGGGGCCCAATGAGCAGTTCTTC.

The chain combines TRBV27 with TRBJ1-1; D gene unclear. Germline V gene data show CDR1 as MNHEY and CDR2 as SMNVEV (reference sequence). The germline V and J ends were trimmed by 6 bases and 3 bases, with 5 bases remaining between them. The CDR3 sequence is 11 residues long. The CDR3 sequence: CASRRDTEAFF. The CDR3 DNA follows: TGTGCCAGCAGGAGGGACACTGAAGCTTTCTTT.

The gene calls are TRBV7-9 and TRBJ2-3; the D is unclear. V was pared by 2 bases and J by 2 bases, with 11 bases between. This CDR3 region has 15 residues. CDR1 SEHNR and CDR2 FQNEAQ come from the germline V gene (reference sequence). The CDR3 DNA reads TGTGCCAGCAGCTTATGGGCGGCCTACACAGATACGCAGTATTTT. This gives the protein CASSLWAAYTDTQYF.

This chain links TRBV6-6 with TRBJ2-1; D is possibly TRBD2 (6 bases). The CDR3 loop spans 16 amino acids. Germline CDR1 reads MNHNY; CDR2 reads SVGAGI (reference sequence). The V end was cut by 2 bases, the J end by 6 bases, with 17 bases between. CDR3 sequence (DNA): TGTGCCAGCAGTTACGGGAGGTACATTGGGAGCAATGAGCAGTTCTTC. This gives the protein CASSYGRYIGSNEQFF.

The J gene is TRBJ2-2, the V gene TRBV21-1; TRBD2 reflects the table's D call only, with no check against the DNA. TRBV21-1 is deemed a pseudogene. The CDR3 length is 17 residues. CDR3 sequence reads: CASSKERGLAFTGELFF. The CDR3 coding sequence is TGTGCCAGCAGCAAAGAGAGAGGACTAGCGTTCACCGGGGAGCTGTTTTTT.

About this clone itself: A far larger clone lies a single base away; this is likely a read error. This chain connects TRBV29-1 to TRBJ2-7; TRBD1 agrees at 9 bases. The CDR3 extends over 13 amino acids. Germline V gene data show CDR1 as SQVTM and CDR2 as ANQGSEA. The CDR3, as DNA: TGCAGCGTTGCAGAGGACAGGGGCTACGAGCGGTACTTC. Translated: CSVAEDRGYERYF.

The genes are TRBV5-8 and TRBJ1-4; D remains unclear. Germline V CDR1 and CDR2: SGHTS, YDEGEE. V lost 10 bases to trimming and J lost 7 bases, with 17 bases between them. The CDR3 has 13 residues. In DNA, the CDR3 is TGTGCCTTAAGTCGCTCAAAGAGTGAAAAACTGTTTTTT. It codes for CALSRSKSEKLFF. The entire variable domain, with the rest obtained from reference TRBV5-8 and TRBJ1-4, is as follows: EAGVTQSPTHLIKTRGQQATLRCSPISGHTSVYWYQQALGLGLQFLLWYDEGEERNRGNFPPRFSGRQFPNYSSELNVNALELEDSALYLCALSRSKSEKLFFGSGTQLSVL.

For the CDR3, the DNA is TGCGCCAGCAGCTTGGTAGGGAACGAGCAGTACTTC. This encodes CASSLVGNEQYF. The chain couples TRBV5-1 to TRBJ2-7, with D unclear. The V gene's germline CDR1 is SGHRS and CDR2 YFSETQ. The CDR3 length is 12 residues. V was trimmed by 0 bases and J by 5 bases, leaving 6 bases between them.

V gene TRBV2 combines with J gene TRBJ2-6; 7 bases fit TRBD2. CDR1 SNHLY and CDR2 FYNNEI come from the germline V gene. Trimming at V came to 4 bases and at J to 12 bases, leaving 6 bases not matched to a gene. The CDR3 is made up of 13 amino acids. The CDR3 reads CASSGRLASVLTF. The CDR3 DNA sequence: TGTGCCAGCAGTGGAAGACTAGCCTCCGTCCTGACTTTC.

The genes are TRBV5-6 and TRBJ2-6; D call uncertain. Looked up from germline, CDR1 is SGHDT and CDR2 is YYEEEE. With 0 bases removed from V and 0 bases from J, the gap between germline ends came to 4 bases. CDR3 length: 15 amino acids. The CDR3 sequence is CASSLGISGANVLTF. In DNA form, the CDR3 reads TGTGCCAGCAGCTTGGGGATCTCTGGGGCCAACGTCCTGACTTTC.

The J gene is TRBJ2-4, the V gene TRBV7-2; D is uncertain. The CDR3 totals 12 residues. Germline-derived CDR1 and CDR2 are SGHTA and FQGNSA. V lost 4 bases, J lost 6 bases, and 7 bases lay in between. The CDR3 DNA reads TGTGCCAGCAGCTCGGCCCGAAACATTCAGTACTTC. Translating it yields CASSSARNIQYF.

The CDR3 coding sequence is TGTGCCAGCAGCAGGACAGGGGCCGAGCAGTACTTC. Translated, it gives CASSRTGAEQYF. V gene TRBV11-2 combines with J gene TRBJ2-5; 9 nucleotides line up with TRBD1. The assigned J gene may be wrong: the sequence end matches TRBJ2-7 better. Looked up from germline, CDR1 is SGHAT and CDR2 is FQNNGV. The CDR3 totals 12 residues.

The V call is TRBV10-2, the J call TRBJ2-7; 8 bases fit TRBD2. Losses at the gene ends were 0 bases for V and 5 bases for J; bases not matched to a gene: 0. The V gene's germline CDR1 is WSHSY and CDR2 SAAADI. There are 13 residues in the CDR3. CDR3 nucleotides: TGCGCCAGCAGTGAGTCGCGGGGGGACGAGCAGTACTTC. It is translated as CASSESRGDEQYF.

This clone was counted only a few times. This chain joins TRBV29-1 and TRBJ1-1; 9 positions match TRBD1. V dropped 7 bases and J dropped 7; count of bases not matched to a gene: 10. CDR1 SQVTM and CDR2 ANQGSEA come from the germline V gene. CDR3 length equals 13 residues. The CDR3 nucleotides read TGCAGCGCCGCAGAGGGACAGGGCCTTGAAGCTTTCTTT. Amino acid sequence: CSAAEGQGLEAFF.

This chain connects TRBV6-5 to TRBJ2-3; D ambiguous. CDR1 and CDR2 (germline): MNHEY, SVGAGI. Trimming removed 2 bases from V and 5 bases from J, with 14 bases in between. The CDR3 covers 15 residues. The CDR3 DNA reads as TGTGCCAGCAGTTACAGGCCAGCCCGAGGAGATACGCAGTATTTT. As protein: CASSYRPARGDTQYF.

CDR3 protein: CATSPGFLSGNTIYF. In DNA form, the CDR3 reads TGTGCCACCAGTCCCGGGTTCCTCTCTGGAAACACCATATATTTT. The chain is built from TRBV15 and TRBJ1-3; D gene unclear. The germline CDR1 and CDR2 sequences are LNHNV and YYDKDF (reference sequence). This CDR3 contains 15 residues. The germline V and J ends were trimmed by 6 bases and 0 bases, with 12 bases remaining between them.

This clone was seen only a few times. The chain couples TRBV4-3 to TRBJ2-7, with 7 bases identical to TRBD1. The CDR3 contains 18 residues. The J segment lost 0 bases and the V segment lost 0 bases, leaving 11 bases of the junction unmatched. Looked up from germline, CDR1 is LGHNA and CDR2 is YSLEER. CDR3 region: CASSQDFFHRGRSYEQYF. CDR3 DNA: TGCGCCAGCAGCCAAGATTTTTTTCACAGGGGACGCTCCTACGAGCAGTACTTC.

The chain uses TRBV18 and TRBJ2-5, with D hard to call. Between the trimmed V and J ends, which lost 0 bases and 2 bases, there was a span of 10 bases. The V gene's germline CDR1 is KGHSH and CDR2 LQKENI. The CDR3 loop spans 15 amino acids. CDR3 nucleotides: TGTGCCAGCTCACCACCGGCTGGGCGGCAAGAGACCCAGTACTTC. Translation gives CASSPPAGRQETQYF.

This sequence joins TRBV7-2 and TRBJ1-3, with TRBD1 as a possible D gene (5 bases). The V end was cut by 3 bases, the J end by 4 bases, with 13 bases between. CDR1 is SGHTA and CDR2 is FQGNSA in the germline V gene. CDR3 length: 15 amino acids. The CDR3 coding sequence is TGTGCCAGCAGCTTTGGGGGAGGGAAGGGAAACACCATATATTTT. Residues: CASSFGGGKGNTIYF.

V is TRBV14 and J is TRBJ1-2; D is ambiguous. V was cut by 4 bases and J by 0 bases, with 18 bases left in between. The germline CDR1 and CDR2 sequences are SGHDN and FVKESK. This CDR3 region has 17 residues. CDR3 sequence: CASSPLMEGRANYGYTF. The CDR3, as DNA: TGTGCCAGCAGCCCCCTCATGGAGGGAAGGGCTAACTATGGCTACACCTTC. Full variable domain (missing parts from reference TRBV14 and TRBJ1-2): EAGVTQFPSHSVIEKGQTVTLRCDPISGHDNLYWYRRVMGKEIKFLLHFVKESKQDESGMPNNRFLAERTGGTYSTLKVQPAELEDSGVYFCASSPLMEGRANYGYTFGSGTRLTVV.

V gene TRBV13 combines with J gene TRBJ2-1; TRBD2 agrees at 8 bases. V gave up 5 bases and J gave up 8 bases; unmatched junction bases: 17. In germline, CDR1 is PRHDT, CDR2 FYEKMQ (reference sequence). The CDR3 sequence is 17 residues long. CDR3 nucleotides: TGTGCCAGCAGCCCCGAGACCGGGAGGGCCCTTCGAGATGAGCAGTTCTTC. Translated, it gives CASSPETGRALRDEQFF.

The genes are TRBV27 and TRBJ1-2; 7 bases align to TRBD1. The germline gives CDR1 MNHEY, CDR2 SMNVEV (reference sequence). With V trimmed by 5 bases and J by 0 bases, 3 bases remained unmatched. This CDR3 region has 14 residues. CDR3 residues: CASSPTGTNYGYTF. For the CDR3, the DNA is TGTGCCAGCAGTCCGACAGGGACTAACTATGGCTACACCTTC.